The 21 T cell receptor beta chains below all came from one sample that was sequenced in a study of OX40 agonist ivuxolimab in advanced cancers. The library came from the immunoSEQ multiplex PCR assay. The table comes from immuneACCESS by way of TCRdb, which keeps in-frame sequences with V and J called. Part of the clones is missing from these tables; in studies checked, under half for an unresolved V gene and the rest for unknown reasons. A total of 45,000 to 70,000 clones appear in this sample, roughly 91% of them only once. The biggest ten clones account for over 1.1% of the sample. This material consisted of CD4+ or CD8+ T cells sorted from blood, taken in a trial of the OX40 agonist ivuxolimab. Every receptor here comes from an adult with an advanced solid tumor such as melanoma, head and neck, liver or kidney cancer.

This rearrangement joins TRBV2 to TRBJ1-4; D not resolved. Germline V lookup: CDR1 SNHLY, CDR2 FYNNEI. Between the trimmed V and J ends, which lost 2 bases and 7 bases, there was a span of 17 bases. This CDR3 spans 16 amino acids. In DNA, the CDR3 is TGTGCCAGCAGTGAAAAGGAAGGAACCCGGGGTGAAAAACTGTTTTTT. It translates to CASSEKEGTRGEKLFF.

The J gene is TRBJ1-1, the V gene TRBV18; D gene ambiguous. V lost 6 bases and J 8 bases, leaving 13 bases between the germline ends. Per the germline V gene, CDR1 is KGHSH and CDR2 is LQKENI. This CDR3 has 12 amino acids. The CDR3 DNA reads TGTGCCAGCTCCCCTAAAGCGGACGAAGCTTTCTTT. Translation: CASSPKADEAFF.

This chain joins TRBV11-2 and TRBJ1-1; D unclear. V lost 3 bases to trimming and J lost 1 base, with 9 bases between them. The germline V gene encodes CDR1 SGHAT and CDR2 FQNNGV. The CDR3 extends over 14 amino acids. CDR3 region: CASSFGRQNTEAFF. The CDR3 DNA follows: TGTGCCAGCAGCTTCGGACGGCAGAACACTGAAGCTTTCTTT.

CDR3 DNA: TGTGCCAGCACTGAGAACACCGACACCGGGGAGCTGTTTTTT. It yields the protein CASTENTDTGELFF. The chain carries TRBV5-4 and TRBJ2-2; D remains unclear. Germline-derived CDR1 and CDR2 are SGHNT and YYREEE (reference sequence). Trimming removed 6 bases at V and 3 bases at J, with 12 bases between. CDR3 length equals 14 residues.

The rearrangement uses TRBV2 and TRBJ2-2; 11 bases fit TRBD2. V trimming: 6 bases; J trimming: 5 bases; junction bases outside the gene matches: 8. Germline CDR1 is SNHLY and CDR2 is FYNNEI. The CDR3 length is 16 residues. The CDR3 DNA reads TGTGCCAGCAGGGAAACTAGCGGGAGCTCTACCGGGGAGCTGTTTTTT. It encodes CASRETSGSSTGELFF.

This clone was seen only a few times. The chain uses TRBV29-1 and TRBJ1-1; the D gene is possibly TRBD1 (5 bases). V was clipped by 6 bases and J by 1 base, with 12 bases between them. The germline CDR1 and CDR2 sequences are SQVTM and ANQGSEA. The CDR3 is 13 residues long. The CDR3 loop is CSVGTNQNTEAFF. The DNA of the CDR3 is TGCAGCGTCGGGACGAACCAGAACACTGAAGCTTTCTTT. The full variable domain, its missing parts supplied by reference TRBV29-1 and TRBJ1-1, is SAVISQKPSRDICQRGTSLTIQCQVDSQVTMMFWYRQQPGQSLTLIATANQGSEATYESGFVIDKFPISRPNLTFSTLTVSNMSPEDSSIYLCSVGTNQNTEAFFGQGTRLTVV.

Turning to this clone: One end of the junction varies from germline; a read error may be responsible. The chain's CDR3 is CASSQGAVKQFF. Written as DNA, the CDR3 is TGTGCCAGCAGTCAAGGGGCTGTTAAGCAGTTCTTC. The J gene is TRBJ2-1, the V gene TRBV14, with TRBD1 as a possible D gene (5 bases). CDR1 and CDR2 (germline): SGHDN, FVKESK. This CDR3 is 12 amino acids long.

The V call is TRBV21-1, the J call TRBJ2-3; the D call of TRBD2 is as the table states it, not checked on the DNA. TRBV21-1 is an annotated pseudogene. This CDR3 has 14 residues. The CDR3 DNA sequence: TGTGCCAGCTGTAGCGGGAGGGCTCCAGATACGCAGTATTTT. Translation: CASCSGRAPDTQYF.

This chain links TRBV30 with TRBJ1-2, with unresolved D. Germline assignment: CDR1 GTSNPN and CDR2 SVGIG (reference sequence). CDR3 length: 13 amino acids. V lost 2 bases and J lost 2, with 9 bases in between. The CDR3 bases are TGTGCCTGGAGTTATGGTCAAAACTATGGCTACACCTTC. It specifies CAWSYGQNYGYTF.

The V call is TRBV6-6, the J call TRBJ1-5, with 10 bases aligning to TRBD1. The CDR3 has 15 amino acids. Per the germline V gene, CDR1 is MNHNY and CDR2 is SVGAGI (reference sequence). V gave up 5 bases and J gave up 6 bases; unmatched junction bases: 7. The CDR3 coding sequence is TGTGCCAGCAGTCGGGACAGGGGAAACAGTCAGCCCCAGCATTTT. Translation gives CASSRDRGNSQPQHF.

This clone was counted once. CDR3 protein: CASSLAESTNEKLFF. CDR3 DNA sequence: TGCGCCAGCAGCTTGGCCGAATCCACTAATGAAAAACTGTTTTTT. The chain employs TRBV5-1 and TRBJ1-4; D call uncertain. Trimming pared 0 bases from V and 2 bases from J, leaving 8 bases between. Germline V gene sequence: CDR1 SGHRS, CDR2 YFSETQ. CDR3 length: 15 residues.

The chain couples TRBV4-1 to TRBJ1-5; tentatively, D is TRBD1 (5 bases). V lost 2 bases and J lost 3, with 14 bases in between. The CDR3 has 16 amino acids. In germline, CDR1 is MGHRA, CDR2 YSYEKL. CDR3 nucleotide sequence: TGCGCCAGCAGCCAATCCGAAGGGGTTCCCAATCAGCCCCAGCATTTT. Protein sequence: CASSQSEGVPNQPQHF.

The genes are TRBV19 and TRBJ2-5; 8 bases fit TRBD1. This CDR3 region has 15 residues. The V gene's germline CDR1 is LNHDA and CDR2 SQIVND (reference sequence). V shed 4 bases, J shed 5 bases, and the junction held 9 bases outside the gene matches. The CDR3 region is CASSTRDRPSETQYF. DNA of the CDR3: TGTGCCAGTAGTACACGGGACAGGCCCTCGGAGACCCAGTACTTC.

This chain connects TRBV30 to TRBJ2-3; 7 bases align to TRBD1. Germline V lookup: CDR1 GTSNPN, CDR2 SVGIG (reference sequence). V lost 3 bases to trimming and J lost 3 bases; unmatched junction nucleotides: 6. The CDR3 has 14 amino acids. As DNA, the CDR3 is TGTGCCTGGAGGGCAGGGGGAATGACAGATACGCAGTATTTT. Translating gives CAWRAGGMTDTQYF.

Comment on this clone: Other nucleotide sequences from this sample produce the same CDR3. The J gene is TRBJ1-5, the V gene TRBV5-1; the D is unclear. This CDR3 is built from 15 residues. V dropped 0 bases and J dropped 0 bases, with 7 bases sitting between them. Per the germline V gene, CDR1 is SGHRS and CDR2 is YFSETQ. Written as DNA, the CDR3 is TGCGCCAGCAGCTTGGGAGGGAGTAGCAATCAGCCCCAGCATTTT. As protein: CASSLGGSSNQPQHF.

The rearrangement joins TRBV30 to TRBJ2-3; D gene unclear. CDR1 and CDR2 (germline): GTSNPN, SVGIG (reference sequence). This CDR3 is 11 amino acids long. Trimming shortened V by 5 bases and J by 6 bases, and 9 bases separated the two germline ends. This CDR3 reads CAWSPGDTQYF. The CDR3 DNA reads as TGTGCCTGGTCCCCCGGGGATACGCAGTATTTT.

J is TRBJ2-2 and V is TRBV4-1, with 12 bases fitting TRBD2. This CDR3 has 16 amino acids. The junction had 8 bases not matched to a gene; V was cut back by 5 bases and J by 7 bases. Germline CDR1 is MGHRA and CDR2 is YSYEKL. The DNA for the CDR3 is TGCGCCAGCAGCTCCGGACTAGCGGGGAGCCGCGGGGAGCTGTTTTTT. Amino acids: CASSSGLAGSRGELFF.

The V gene is TRBV5-1, the J gene TRBJ2-5; D is unresolved. V shed 0 bases and J shed 3 bases, with 6 bases lying between them. CDR3 length equals 13 residues. CDR1 and CDR2 (germline): SGHRS, YFSETQ. The CDR3 coding sequence is TGCGCCAGCAGCTTGGATCTAGAAGAGACCCAGTACTTC. Translation: CASSLDLEETQYF.

The J gene is TRBJ1-2, the V gene TRBV5-1; no clear D gene. Germline V gives CDR1 SGHRS, CDR2 YFSETQ. The CDR3 covers 14 residues. V was cut by 4 bases and J by 7 bases, with 17 bases left in between. The CDR3 sequence is CASSPTLGGFGYTF. CDR3 DNA: TGCGCCAGCAGCCCCACTCTGGGTGGGTTTGGCTACACCTTC. The complete variable domain, with remaining parts taken from reference TRBV5-1 and TRBJ1-2, reads KAGVTQTPRYLIKTRGQQVTLSCSPISGHRSVSWYQQTPGQGLQFLFEYFSETQRNKGNFPGRFSGRQFSNSRSEMNVSTLELGDSALYLCASSPTLGGFGYTFGSGTRLTVV.

The genes are TRBV7-9 and TRBJ1-3, with 7 bases aligning to TRBD1. Losses at the gene ends were 5 bases for V and 5 bases for J; bases not matched to a gene: 12. CDR1 is SEHNR, CDR2 FQNEAQ, per germline (reference sequence). The CDR3 is 16 amino acids. The CDR3 sequence: CASSPNTGDRRNTIYF. CDR3 in DNA: TGTGCCAGCAGCCCCAATACAGGGGATAGAAGAAACACCATATATTTT.

This clone appeared once. The chain joins TRBV19 to TRBJ1-2; TRBD1 is a possible D gene (6 bases). Per germline, CDR1 LNHDA and CDR2 SQIVND (reference sequence). V dropped 9 bases and J dropped 3 bases, with 14 bases sitting between them. The CDR3 length is 13 residues. The CDR3: CASTRGADYGYTF. CDR3 in DNA: TGTGCCAGCACTCGGGGGGCGGACTATGGCTACACCTTC.